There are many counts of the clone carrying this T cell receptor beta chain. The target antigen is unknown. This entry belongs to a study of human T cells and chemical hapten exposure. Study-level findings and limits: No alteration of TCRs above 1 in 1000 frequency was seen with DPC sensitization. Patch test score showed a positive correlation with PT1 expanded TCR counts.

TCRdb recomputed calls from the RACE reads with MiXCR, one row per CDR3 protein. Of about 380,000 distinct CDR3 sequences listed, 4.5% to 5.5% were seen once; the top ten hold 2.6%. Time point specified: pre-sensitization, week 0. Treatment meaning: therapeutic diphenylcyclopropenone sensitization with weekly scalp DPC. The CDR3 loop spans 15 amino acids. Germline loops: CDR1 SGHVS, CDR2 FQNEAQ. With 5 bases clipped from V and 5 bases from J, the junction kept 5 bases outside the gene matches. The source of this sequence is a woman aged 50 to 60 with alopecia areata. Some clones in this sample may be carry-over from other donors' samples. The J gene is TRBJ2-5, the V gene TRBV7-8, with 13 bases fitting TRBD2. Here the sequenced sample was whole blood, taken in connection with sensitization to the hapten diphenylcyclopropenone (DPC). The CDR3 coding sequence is TGTGCCAGCAGCAACACACTAGCGGGAGGGGAGACCCAGTACTTC. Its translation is CASSNTLAGGETQYF. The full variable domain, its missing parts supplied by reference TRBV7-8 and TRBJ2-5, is GAGVSQSPRYKVAKRGQDVALRCDPISGHVSLFWYQQALGQGPEFLTYFQNEAQLDKSGLPSDRFFAERPEGSVSTLKIQRTQQEDSAVYLCASSNTLAGGETQYFGPGTRLLVL.